The subject of this entry is one T cell receptor beta chain. Its antigen is unidentified. Germline V gene data show CDR1 as SGHAT and CDR2 as FQDESV (reference sequence). Trimming removed 7 bases from V and 7 bases from J; junction bases left unmatched: 12. This CDR3 contains 14 residues. In the original processing: ImmunoSEQ output lacked quality scores and full-length reads, limiting matched filtering. Measured with immunoSEQ multiplex PCR; TCRdb has only the in-frame clones, and not every one. The DNA was the basis for D and trimming; V, J and clone size are from that table. The sample has fewer than 3 million clones, around 90% seen once. The study drew its donors from healthy HIV-negative adults without recent acute infections or vaccinations. These data originate in a study of shared clonotypes between healthy human individuals. Across the study: Sampling drew on donors who were two women and a few men aged 18 to 49. Overall study results and limits: With a few donors compared, about 5.2% of naive CD4 clonotypes were shared.

The source material was naive CD4+ T cells from PBMCs. Subset given: CD45RA+ positively selected. The receptor comes from a man between 18 and 29 years old in good health. Some clones in this sample may be carry-over from other donors' samples. The rearrangement joins TRBV11-1 to TRBJ2-7; TRBD2 agrees at 8 bases. For the CDR3, the DNA is TGTGCCAGCACAAGGATAGCGGGACGGGAAGAGCAGTACTTC. This gives the protein CASTRIAGREEQYF.